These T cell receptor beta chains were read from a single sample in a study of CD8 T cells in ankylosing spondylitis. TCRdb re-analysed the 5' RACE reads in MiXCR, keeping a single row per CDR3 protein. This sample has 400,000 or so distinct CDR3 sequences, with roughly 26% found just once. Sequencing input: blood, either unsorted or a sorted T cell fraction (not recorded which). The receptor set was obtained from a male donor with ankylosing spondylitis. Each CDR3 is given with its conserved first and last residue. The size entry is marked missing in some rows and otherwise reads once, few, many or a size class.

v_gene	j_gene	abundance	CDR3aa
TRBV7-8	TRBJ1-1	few	CASSGGTGPNTEAFF
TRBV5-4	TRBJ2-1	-	CASSLRTSGSLEQFF
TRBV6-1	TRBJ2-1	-	CASSPAGVAYNEQFF
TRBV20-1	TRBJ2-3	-	CSARLGGAFADTQYF
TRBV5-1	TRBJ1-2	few	CASSSGTETNYGYTF
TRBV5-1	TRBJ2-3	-	CASSLDGQGGDTQYF
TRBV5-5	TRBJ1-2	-	CASSLDLGTKYGYTF
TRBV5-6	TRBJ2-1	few	CASTNPTGGYNEQFF
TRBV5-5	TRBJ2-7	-	CASSLVGTLTYEQYF
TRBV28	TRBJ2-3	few	CASSPARGGGTDTQYF
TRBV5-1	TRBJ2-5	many	CASSPTSRAETQYF
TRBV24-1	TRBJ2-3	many	CATSDLGRGGTDTQYF
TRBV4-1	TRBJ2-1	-	CASSAGLPYNEQFF
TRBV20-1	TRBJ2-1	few	CSARPGTGNDEQFF
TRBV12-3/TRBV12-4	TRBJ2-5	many	CASSPGGQETQYF
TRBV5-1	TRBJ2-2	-	CASGPTGITGELFF
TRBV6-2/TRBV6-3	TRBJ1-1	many	CASSVWYTEAFF
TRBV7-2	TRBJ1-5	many	CASSLEGDSNQPQHF
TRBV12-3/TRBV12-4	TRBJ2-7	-	CASSRSGINEQYF
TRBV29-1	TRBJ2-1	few	CSVARDQTYNEQFF
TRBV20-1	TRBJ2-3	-	CSVSSTDTQYF
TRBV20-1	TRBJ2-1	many	CSARRLAGGEQFF
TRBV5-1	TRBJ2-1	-	CASSLGTRDGGAEQFF
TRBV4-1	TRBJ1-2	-	CASSQEGSAGYHYGYTF
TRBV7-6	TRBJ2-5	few	CASSLALGQTQYF
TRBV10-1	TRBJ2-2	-	CASSITGGRGTGELFF
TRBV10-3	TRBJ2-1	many	CASTKDSSYNEQFF
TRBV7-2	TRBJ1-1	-	CASSLQGTMNTEAFF
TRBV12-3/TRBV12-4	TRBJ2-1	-	CASSSDSVRVNEQFF
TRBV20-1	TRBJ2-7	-	CSARGTEYEQYF
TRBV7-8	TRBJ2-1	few	CASSPGGGRSSYNEQFF
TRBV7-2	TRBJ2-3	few	CASREGTGGRDTQYF
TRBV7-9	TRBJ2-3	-	CASSFGRASGSQDTQYF
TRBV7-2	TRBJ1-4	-	CASSLVTGSNEKLFF
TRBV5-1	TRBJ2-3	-	CASSILGTSTDTQYF
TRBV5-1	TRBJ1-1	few	CASSWGQGAVNTEAFF